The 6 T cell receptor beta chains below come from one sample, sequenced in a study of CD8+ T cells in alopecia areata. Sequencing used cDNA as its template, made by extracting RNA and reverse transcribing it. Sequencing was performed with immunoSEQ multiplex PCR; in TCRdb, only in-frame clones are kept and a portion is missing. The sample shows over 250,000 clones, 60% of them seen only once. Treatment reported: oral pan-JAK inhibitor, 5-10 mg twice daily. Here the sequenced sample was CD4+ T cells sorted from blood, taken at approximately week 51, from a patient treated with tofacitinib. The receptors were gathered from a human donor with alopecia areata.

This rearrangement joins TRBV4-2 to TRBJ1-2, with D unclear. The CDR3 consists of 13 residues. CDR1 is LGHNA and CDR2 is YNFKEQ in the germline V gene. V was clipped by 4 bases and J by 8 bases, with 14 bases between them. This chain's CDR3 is CASSPSWPEGYTF. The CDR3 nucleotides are TGTGCCAGCAGCCCGTCCTGGCCGGAAGGCTACACCTTC.

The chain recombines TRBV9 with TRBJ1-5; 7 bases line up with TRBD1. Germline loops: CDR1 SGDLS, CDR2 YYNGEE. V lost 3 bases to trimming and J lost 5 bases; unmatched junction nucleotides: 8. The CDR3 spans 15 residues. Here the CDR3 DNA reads TGTGCCAGCAGCGAGGGGACAGATCGGGATCAGCCCCAGCATTTT. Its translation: CASSEGTDRDQPQHF.

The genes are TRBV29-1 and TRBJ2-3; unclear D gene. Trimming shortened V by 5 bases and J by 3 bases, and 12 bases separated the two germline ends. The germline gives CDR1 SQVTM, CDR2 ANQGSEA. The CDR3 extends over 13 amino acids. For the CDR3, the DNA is TGCAGCGTTCTCTCTAGTGATACAGATACGCAGTATTTT. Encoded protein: CSVLSSDTDTQYF.

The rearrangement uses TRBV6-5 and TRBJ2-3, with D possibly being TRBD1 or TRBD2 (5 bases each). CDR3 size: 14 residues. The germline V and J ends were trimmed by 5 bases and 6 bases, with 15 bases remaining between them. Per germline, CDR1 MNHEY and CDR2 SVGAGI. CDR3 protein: CASSTPGLKDTQYF. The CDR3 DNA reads TGTGCCAGCAGTACGCCGGGGCTGAAGGATACGCAGTATTTT.

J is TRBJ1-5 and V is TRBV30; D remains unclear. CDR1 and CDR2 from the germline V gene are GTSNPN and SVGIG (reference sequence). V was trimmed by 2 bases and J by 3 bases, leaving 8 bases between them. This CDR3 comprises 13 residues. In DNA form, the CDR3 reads TGTGCCTGGAGTCCGGCGGACAATCAGCCCCAGCATTTT. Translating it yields CAWSPADNQPQHF. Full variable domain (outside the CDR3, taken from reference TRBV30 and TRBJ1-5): SQTIHQWPATLVQPVGSPLSLECTVEGTSNPNLYWYRQAAGRGLQLLFYSVGIGQISSEVPQNLSASRPQDRQFILSSKKLLLSDSGFYLCAWSPADNQPQHFGDGTRLSIL.

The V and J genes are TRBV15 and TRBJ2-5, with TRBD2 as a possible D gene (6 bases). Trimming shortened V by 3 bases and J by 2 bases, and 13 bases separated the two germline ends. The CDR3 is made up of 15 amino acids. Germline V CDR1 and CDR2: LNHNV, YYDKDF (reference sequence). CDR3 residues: CATSSAGTGQETQYF. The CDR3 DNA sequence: TGTGCCACCAGCAGTGCCGGGACTGGGCAAGAGACCCAGTACTTC.